The sequence of this T cell receptor beta chain was determined in a study of blood T cell repertoires in COVID-19. Recovered status applied to Cohort 3 donors who had two consecutive negative PCRs. It also applied to those with clearance or with symptom resolution. J lost 7 bases, V lost 6 bases, and 7 bases had no gene match. The CDR3 spans 15 residues. CDR1 is MNHEY, CDR2 SVGAGI, per germline. Some clones are missing from TCRdb's copy, which holds only in-frame ones; the method was immunoSEQ multiplex PCR. The sample has around 360,000 clones, roughly 87% seen once. The genes are TRBV6-5 and TRBJ1-5; 12 positions match TRBD1. This TCR was sampled from a woman aged 30 to 39 who had recovered from COVID-19. The sample taken for sequencing was PBMCs or T cells enriched from blood (not recorded which). The CDR3 here is CASRGQGALGQPQHF. The CDR3 DNA reads as TGTGCCAGCAGGGGACAGGGGGCATTGGGGCAGCCCCAGCATTTT.